The 2 T cell receptor beta chains in this list originate from one sample, sequenced in a study of early T cells in non-severe SARS-CoV-2 infection. TCRdb fed the 5' RACE reads into MiXCR, producing one record per CDR3 protein. The sample records some 50,000 distinct CDR3 sequences, approximately 4.1% being singletons. Sequencing was done on a sample of whole blood. Source of these receptors: an adult who was a healthcare worker with PCR-confirmed SARS-CoV-2 infection or an uninfected control (not recorded which).

This clonotype has a count of ten or more. This chain uses TRBV20-1 with TRBJ2-3; D gene ambiguous. This CDR3 region has 11 residues. Germline V CDR1 and CDR2: DFQATT, SNEGSKA (reference sequence). V was cut by 4 bases and J by 4 bases, with 6 bases left in between. The CDR3 protein is CSATAPDTQYF. The CDR3 coding sequence is TGCAGTGCTACGGCGCCAGATACGCAGTATTTT.

At least ten counts were recorded for this clonotype. This chain links TRBV7-8 with TRBJ1-2; maybe TRBD1 (6 bases). Germline V gives CDR1 SGHVS, CDR2 FQNEAQ. V was pared by 2 bases and J by 4 bases, with 14 bases between. CDR3 size: 15 residues. CDR3: CASSLNTGQTYGYTF. Here the CDR3 DNA reads TGTGCCAGCAGCTTAAATACAGGGCAAACCTATGGCTACACCTTC.